The 29 T cell receptor beta chains below come from one sample, sequenced in a study of T cell responses to AZD1222 COVID-19 vaccine. Only in-frame clones appear in the TCRdb table, and some are missing; sequencing was by immunoSEQ multiplex PCR. The data contain roughly 130,000 clones, approximately 83% of them singletons. The source material was peripheral blood, sampled on day 0 of AZD1222 vaccination. The receptors were sampled from an adult in good health.

In this sample, this clone turned up a few times. The V and J genes are TRBV6-5 and TRBJ1-1; TRBD1 is a possible D gene (5 bases). The CDR3 is made up of 16 amino acids. V lost 0 bases to trimming and J lost 1 base, with 12 bases between them. Germline V CDR1 and CDR2: MNHEY, SVGAGI. The CDR3 loop reads CASSYSILGQNTEAFF. Written as DNA, the CDR3 is TGTGCCAGCAGTTACTCGATTCTTGGACAGAACACTGAAGCTTTCTTT.

CDR3 DNA sequence: TGTGCCAGCAGCCTCAACGAGGGGGAGCAGTACTTC. Encoded protein: CASSLNEGEQYF. The V call is TRBV3-1 (or the pseudogene TRBV3-2), the J call TRBJ2-7; D assignment may be TRBD1 or TRBD2 (5 bases each). The CDR3 has 12 residues. The germline CDR1 and CDR2 sequences are LGHDT and YNNKEL (reference sequence). Between the trimmed V and J ends, which lost 4 bases and 7 bases, there was a span of 11 bases.

The rearrangement uses TRBV5-1 and TRBJ2-7, with unresolved D. CDR1 and CDR2 (germline): SGHRS, YFSETQ. Trimming removed 5 bases from V and 7 bases from J, with 19 bases in between. This CDR3 is built from 14 residues. CDR3 region: CASSGWKPRGEQYF. The CDR3 DNA reads TGCGCCAGCAGTGGGTGGAAACCTCGTGGTGAGCAGTACTTC.

Note on this clone: This specimen includes other DNA sequences encoding the same CDR3. The rearrangement links TRBV19 to TRBJ1-2; D is uncertain. Looked up from germline, CDR1 is LNHDA and CDR2 is SQIVND (reference sequence). V was shortened by 4 bases and J by 2 bases, with 8 bases between the two germline ends. This CDR3 comprises 13 residues. The CDR3 spells CASSRGENYGYTF. In DNA, the CDR3 is TGTGCCAGTAGTAGGGGAGAGAACTATGGCTACACCTTC.

This clone was observed a few times. The chain's CDR3 is CASSGGQGLSYGYTF. For the CDR3, the DNA is TGTGCCAGCAGCGGAGGACAGGGTTTAAGCTATGGCTACACCTTC. This sequence joins TRBV5-5 and TRBJ1-2, with TRBD1 matching 8 bases. Trimming at V came to 4 bases and at J to 4 bases, leaving 9 bases not matched to a gene. The CDR3 is made up of 15 amino acids. CDR1 and CDR2 (germline): SGHKS, YYEKEE (reference sequence).

The V call is TRBV14, the J call TRBJ1-2; D gene unclear. Trimming took 0 bases from V and 7 from J, leaving 18 bases between them. This CDR3 has 16 amino acids. Germline V gene data show CDR1 as SGHDN and CDR2 as FVKESK. CDR3 region: CASSQDGYRKSAGYTF. CDR3 DNA sequence: TGTGCCAGCAGCCAAGATGGGTACAGAAAAAGCGCTGGCTACACCTTC.

Only one count was recorded for this clone. The rearrangement joins TRBV14 to TRBJ1-2, with D unresolved. Between the trimmed V and J ends, which lost 0 bases and 2 bases, there was a span of 7 bases. Germline V CDR1 and CDR2: SGHDN, FVKESK. The CDR3 has 14 amino acids. In nucleotides, the CDR3 is TGTGCCAGCAGCCAAGAGTCAGGAAACTATGGCTACACCTTC. Its protein product is CASSQESGNYGYTF.

The V and J genes are TRBV15 and TRBJ2-5, with 9 positions matching TRBD2. The CDR3 runs 15 residues. Germline V gene sequence: CDR1 LNHNV, CDR2 YYDKDF (reference sequence). V shed 1 base, J shed 5 bases, and the junction held 5 bases outside the gene matches. CDR3 DNA sequence: TGTGCCACCAGCAGAGTGCGGGAGGGCCTTGAGACCCAGTACTTC. Its protein is CATSRVREGLETQYF.

The chain recombines TRBV4-1 with TRBJ1-2; 9 nucleotides align to TRBD1. The CDR3 is 16 residues long. Germline lookup yields CDR1 MGHRA and CDR2 YSYEKL. Losses at the gene ends were 3 bases for V and 0 bases for J; bases not matched to a gene: 5. CDR3 protein: CASSQGQGVANYGYTF. CDR3 in DNA: TGCGCCAGCAGCCAGGGACAGGGCGTCGCTAACTATGGCTACACCTTC.

This clone showed up just once. The chain combines TRBV7-9 with TRBJ2-5; 7 bases fit TRBD1. The CDR3 has 15 amino acids. Germline loops: CDR1 SEHNR, CDR2 FQNEAQ (reference sequence). V dropped 0 bases and J dropped 4; count of bases not matched to a gene: 5. The CDR3 DNA follows: TGTGCCAGCAGCTTAGCCACAGGGGAGAGAGAGACCCAGTACTTC. Protein sequence: CASSLATGERETQYF.

This rearrangement joins TRBV27 to TRBJ2-4; no definite D call. This CDR3 is 14 amino acids long. CDR1 MNHEY and CDR2 SMNVEV come from the germline V gene (reference sequence). V gave up 6 bases and J gave up 0 bases, with 9 bases separating them. CDR3 in DNA: TGTGCCAGCAGACGAGCACTAGCCAAAAACATTCAGTACTTC. It codes for CASRRALAKNIQYF.

Regarding this clone: The germline gene is not matched at one end of the junction; a read error may be the cause. The genes are TRBV6-5 and TRBJ2-5; D is unclear. CDR3 size: 12 residues. Germline loops: CDR1 MNHEY, CDR2 SVGAGI. The CDR3 nucleotides read TGTGCCAGCAGTTTGGACCAGGAGACCCAGTACTTC. Encoded protein: CASSLDQETQYF.

In regard to this clone: This same CDR3 is encoded by further DNA sequences in the sample. The chain has TRBV6-6 and TRBJ1-2, with D tentatively TRBD1 (5 bases). V lost 2 bases to trimming and J lost 3 bases, with 10 bases between them. Looked up from germline, CDR1 is MNHNY and CDR2 is SVGAGI (reference sequence). This CDR3 region has 14 residues. The CDR3 DNA reads TGTGCCAGCAGTTACGAGGGGCTCCACTATGGCTACACCTTC. Translating gives CASSYEGLHYGYTF.

CDR3 sequence (DNA): TGTGCCAGCAGCCAAGTGATAGGGAAGGAGTACCAAGAGACCCAGTACTTC. Translating it yields CASSQVIGKEYQETQYF. V and J are TRBV4-2 and TRBJ2-5; D is undetermined. Germline V lookup: CDR1 LGHNA, CDR2 YNFKEQ. The CDR3 covers 17 residues. Trimming took 1 base from V and 0 from J, leaving 15 bases between them.

The rearrangement joins TRBV6-6 to TRBJ1-4; D ambiguous. This CDR3 is 12 amino acids long. The ends were cut back, 6 bases at V and 6 bases at J, with 8 bases in the middle. Germline assignment: CDR1 MNHNY and CDR2 SVGAGI (reference sequence). CDR3 DNA sequence: TGTGCCAGCAGGGATGGGTATGAAAAACTGTTTTTT. Residues: CASRDGYEKLFF.

This clone was counted between two and nine times. V is TRBV5-1 and J is TRBJ2-7; 9 nucleotides align to TRBD1. Trimming at V came to 2 bases and at J to 6 bases, leaving 9 bases not matched to a gene. The CDR3 runs 15 residues. Germline V gene lookup returns CDR1 SGHRS and CDR2 YFSETQ. CDR3 in DNA: TGCGCCAGCAGCTTTAGACAGGGGGGCAACCCCGAGCAGTACTTC. Translated: CASSFRQGGNPEQYF.

The chain carries TRBV4-1 and TRBJ2-1; D is undetermined. V dropped 0 bases and J dropped 15 bases, with 15 bases sitting between them. The CDR3 contains 13 residues. CDR1 and CDR2 (germline): MGHRA, YSYEKL. The CDR3, as DNA: TGCGCCAGCAGCCAAGAATCCCCGATTGAGGTGTTCTTC. It encodes CASSQESPIEVFF.

The chain has TRBV5-1 and TRBJ2-5, with D possibly matching TRBD2 (6 bases). The V and J ends lost 0 bases and 2 bases respectively, with 17 bases between them. This CDR3 is 17 amino acids long. Germline V gene sequence: CDR1 SGHRS, CDR2 YFSETQ. The CDR3, as DNA: TGCGCCAGCAGCTTGGGGGAGGCAGGACGCTTTCAAGAGACCCAGTACTTC. Amino acid sequence: CASSLGEAGRFQETQYF.

The chain joins TRBV6-1 to TRBJ2-5; maybe TRBD1 (6 bases). The CDR3 covers 15 residues. Germline V lookup: CDR1 MNHNS, CDR2 SASEGT. With 4 bases removed from V and 1 base from J, the gap between germline ends came to 13 bases. DNA for the CDR3: TGTGCCAGCAGTGGGAACAGGGTGGGCCAAGAGACCCAGTACTTC. This sequence encodes CASSGNRVGQETQYF.

The CDR3: CASSASAEAFF. In DNA, the CDR3 is TGTGCCAGCTCAGCTAGCGCTGAAGCTTTCTTT. V gene TRBV18 combines with J gene TRBJ1-1; D is ambiguous. The germline V gene encodes CDR1 KGHSH and CDR2 LQKENI. The V end lost 5 bases, the J end lost 6 bases, and 7 bases lay between the germline ends. The CDR3 runs to 11 residues.

The chain combines TRBV5-6 with TRBJ1-2; D possibly corresponds to TRBD1 (5 bases). Germline CDR1 reads SGHDT; CDR2 reads YYEEEE. V was clipped by 6 bases and J by 1 base, with 13 bases between them. CDR3 length: 14 amino acids. The CDR3 sequence: CASTEKGNNYGYTF. The CDR3 DNA reads as TGTGCCAGCACCGAGAAGGGGAATAACTATGGCTACACCTTC.

This chain joins TRBV15 and TRBJ1-3; no firm D call. Germline CDR1 LNHNV, CDR2 YYDKDF (reference sequence). The CDR3 extends over 14 amino acids. V dropped 3 bases and J dropped 2 bases, with 8 bases sitting between them. The CDR3 nucleotides are TGTGCCACCAGCAGCGCGTGGGCTGGAAACACCATATATTTT. Protein: CATSSAWAGNTIYF.

This chain uses TRBV6-5 with TRBJ1-2, with D unresolved. Germline CDR1 is MNHEY and CDR2 is SVGAGI. V was shortened by 6 bases and J by 4 bases, with 15 bases between the two germline ends. The CDR3 length is 14 residues. In DNA, the CDR3 is TGTGCCAGCAGCCCATTTCCAAGTGGCTATGGCTACACCTTC. As protein: CASSPFPSGYGYTF.

This chain links TRBV6-5 with TRBJ1-3; 9 bases align to TRBD1. Looked up from germline, CDR1 is MNHEY and CDR2 is SVGAGI. The CDR3 runs 12 residues. As DNA, the CDR3 is TGTGCTACAGGGGGCCGTGGAAACACCATATATTTT. Translation: CATGGRGNTIYF.

The rearrangement joins TRBV5-1 to TRBJ2-5; 7 positions match TRBD1. CDR3 size: 16 residues. Per the germline V gene, CDR1 is SGHRS and CDR2 is YFSETQ. V was clipped by 0 bases and J by 4 bases; unmatched bases: 9. CDR3 sequence: CASSLEYTGAGETQYF. The CDR3, as DNA: TGCGCCAGCAGCTTGGAATACACAGGGGCCGGAGAGACCCAGTACTTC.

The CDR3 DNA sequence: TGTGCCAGCAGCGTAGTGCCTGAGGGCGAAGCTTTCTTT. This encodes CASSVVPEGEAFF. The rearrangement joins TRBV9 to TRBJ1-1; D unresolved. CDR3 size: 13 residues. CDR1 is SGDLS and CDR2 is YYNGEE in the germline V gene. V lost 0 bases and J 8 bases, leaving 11 bases between the germline ends.

This chain connects TRBV5-4 to TRBJ2-1; D may be TRBD1 or TRBD2 (5 bases each). Germline values: CDR1 SGHNT, CDR2 YYREEE (reference sequence). This CDR3 region has 12 residues. V lost 5 bases and J lost 9, with 12 bases in between. CDR3 sequence reads: CASSRYGAEQFF. The CDR3 DNA follows: TGTGCCAGCAGTCGGTACGGGGCTGAGCAGTTCTTC.

This chain links TRBV5-1 with TRBJ1-6, with D unresolved. This CDR3 is built from 16 residues. V shed 1 base and J shed 9 bases, with 17 bases lying between them. The germline CDR1 and CDR2 sequences are SGHRS and YFSETQ. CDR3 sequence: CASSLNSRTTGSPLHF. The DNA of the CDR3 is TGCGCCAGCAGCTTGAATTCGAGGACGACGGGTTCACCCCTCCACTTT.

The chain couples TRBV19 to TRBJ1-3; possible D gene TRBD1, 6 bases. V was clipped by 9 bases and J by 1 base, with 16 bases between them. This CDR3 has 15 amino acids. The germline V gene encodes CDR1 LNHDA and CDR2 SQIVND (reference sequence). The CDR3 DNA sequence: TGTGCCAGCCGCAGGGGCCTTGGGTCTGGAAACACCATATATTTT. Residues: CASRRGLGSGNTIYF.